These 30 T cell receptor beta chains were sequenced from one sample in a study of T cells in Graves' hyperthyroidism and ophthalmopathy. RNA transcripts served as the template for amplifying TCR beta CDR3 regions. TCR CDR3 underwent first-round RT-PCR with the HTBI primer set. TCRdb ran MiXCR on the multiplex PCR reads and lists one entry per CDR3 protein. The sample lists more than 300,000 distinct CDR3 sequences, over 11% seen once, with 8% to 13% in the top ten. The sequencing sample was made of blood. The receptors originated from a woman aged 60-70 years with Graves' hyperthyroidism.

In its sample, this clonotype was seen many times. The chain employs TRBV28 and TRBJ2-6, with TRBD1 matching 7 bases. This CDR3 is 15 amino acids long. Germline CDR1 is MDHEN and CDR2 is SYDVKM. After removal of 6 bases from V and 2 bases from J, the junction contained 4 bases not matched to a gene. The CDR3 DNA is TGTGCCAGCAGACCGACAGGGACTGGGGCCAACGTCCTGACTTTC. Residues: CASRPTGTGANVLTF.

In its sample, this clonotype was seen many times. This chain links TRBV11-2 with TRBJ2-7, with D perhaps TRBD1 (6 bases). The CDR3 runs to 15 residues. V lost 5 bases and J 3 bases, leaving 17 bases between the germline ends. CDR1 and CDR2 from the germline V gene are SGHAT and FQNNGV. The CDR3 reads CASSLQGQNFYEQYF. CDR3 sequence (DNA): TGTGCCAGCAGCCTTCAGGGGCAAAATTTCTACGAGCAGTACTTC. Using reference TRBV11-2 and TRBJ2-7 for the parts outside the CDR3, the full variable domain is EAGVAQSPRYKIIEKRQSVAFWCNPISGHATLYWYQQILGQGPKLLIQFQNNGVVDDSQLPKDRFSAERLKGVDSTLKIQPAKLEDSAVYLCASSLQGQNFYEQYFGPGTRLTVT.

The sample holds many counts of this clonotype. The chain joins TRBV12-3 or TRBV12-4 to TRBJ2-1; 7 bases are shared with TRBD2. J lost 2 bases, V lost 1 base, and 8 bases had no gene match. This CDR3 contains 17 residues. The chain's CDR3 is CASSLVWGGVTYNEQFF. The CDR3 bases are TGTGCCAGCAGTTTAGTGTGGGGGGGGGTCACCTACAATGAGCAGTTCTTC.

This clonotype was recorded at least ten times. The V and J genes are TRBV12-5 and TRBJ2-7, with 9 bases fitting TRBD2. After removal of 5 bases from V and 6 bases from J, the junction contained 14 bases not matched to a gene. The length of the CDR3 is 16 residues. Per the germline V gene, CDR1 is LGHNT and CDR2 is FRNRAP. CDR3 DNA: TGTGCTAGTGGTCCCGGTGTGTTAGCGGGAGCGGGCGAGCAGTACTTC. Amino acids: CASGPGVLAGAGEQYF.

This clonotype was seen repeatedly, ten times or more. The chain is built from TRBV12-3 or TRBV12-4 and TRBJ2-5; 11 bases match TRBD2. Trimming at V came to 1 base and at J to 2 bases, leaving 9 bases not matched to a gene. The CDR3 spans 18 residues. This CDR3 reads CASSLGRRRLAGQETQYF. The CDR3 coding sequence is TGTGCCAGCAGTTTAGGCAGGAGACGACTAGCGGGACAAGAGACCCAGTACTTC.

The chain has TRBV20-1 and TRBJ1-6, with D possibly being TRBD1 (5 bases). This CDR3 region has 15 residues. The V gene lost 0 bases and the J gene lost 7 bases, with 13 bases spanning the gap. Germline values: CDR1 DFQATT, CDR2 SNEGSKA (reference sequence). CDR3 DNA: TGCAGTGCTAGAGATTACCCAGGGTACAATTCACCCCTCCACTTT. It codes for CSARDYPGYNSPLHF.

This clonotype was seen at least ten times. The chain carries TRBV4-2 and TRBJ1-5; D might be TRBD1 (5 bases). Trimming took 5 bases from V and 0 from J, leaving 14 bases between them. CDR1 is LGHNA and CDR2 is YNFKEQ in the germline V gene. This CDR3 has 16 residues. The CDR3, as DNA: TGTGCCAGCAGCGAGCCAGGGCGGTATAGCAATCAGCCCCAGCATTTT. This encodes CASSEPGRYSNQPQHF.

About this clonotype itself: Mismatch with germline at one junction end may stem from a read error. The chain couples TRBV5-4 to TRBJ2-3, with D perhaps TRBD2 (6 bases). This CDR3 comprises 15 residues. Germline V gene sequence: CDR1 SGHNT, CDR2 YYREEE (reference sequence). CDR3 nucleotides: TGTACCAGCACCCTTAGGGGACTCAACACAGATACGCAGTATTTT. Amino acids: CTSTLRGLNTDTQYF.

Ten or more counts support this clonotype. The chain uses TRBV7-2 and TRBJ1-1; no reliable D call. Between the trimmed V and J ends, which lost 0 bases and 1 base, there was a span of 6 bases. Germline-derived CDR1 and CDR2 are SGHTA and FQGNSA. The CDR3 is 14 amino acids. CDR3 sequence (DNA): TGTGCCAGCAGCTTAGCTGACAAGAACACTGAAGCTTTCTTT. Protein product: CASSLADKNTEAFF.

This clonotype was detected many times. The chain carries TRBV13 and TRBJ1-2; 10 positions agree with TRBD1. J was trimmed by 8 bases and V by 5 bases; bases with no gene match: 8. CDR3 size: 14 residues. Germline CDR1 reads PRHDT; CDR2 reads FYEKMQ (reference sequence). The CDR3 DNA is TGTGCCAGCAGCATACGACAGGGGGCTTACGGCTACACCTTC. As protein: CASSIRQGAYGYTF.

Concerning this clonotype: A much larger clone differs from this one at a single base, so this may be a read error. Because the CDR3 is missing its conserved closing phenylalanine or tryptophan, this is likely a read error. V usage is TRBV7-8 and J usage is TRBJ2-2; 9 bases fit TRBD2. The CDR3 consists of 18 residues. Trimming removed 5 bases from V and 1 base from J; junction bases left unmatched: 11. The V gene's germline CDR1 is SGHVS and CDR2 FQNEAQ. CDR3 in amino acids: CASSPRRYSGRNTGELFS. The CDR3 nucleotides read TGTGCCAGCAGCCCCCGACGCTATAGCGGGAGGAACACCGGGGAGCTGTTTTCT.

In its sample, this clonotype was seen a few times. The chain has TRBV24-1 and TRBJ2-2; 9 positions agree with TRBD1. The CDR3 sequence is 17 residues long. The V gene's germline CDR1 is KGHDR and CDR2 SFDVKD. V dropped 0 bases and J dropped 7; count of bases not matched to a gene: 8. As DNA, the CDR3 is TGTGCCACCAGTGATTTGACAGGGGGCGCGGATAACGGGGAGCTGTTTTTT. It is translated as CATSDLTGGADNGELFF.

This clonotype has at least ten counts. This chain uses TRBV3-1 with TRBJ2-2; D uncertain. The CDR3 extends over 15 amino acids. The V end was cut by 6 bases, the J end by 4 bases, with 15 bases between. Per germline, CDR1 LGHDT and CDR2 YNNKEL (reference sequence). The CDR3 nucleotides read TGTGCCAGCAGTCGCCGGCTGACACTCACCGGGGAGCTGTTTTTT. Translation gives CASSRRLTLTGELFF. Variable domain in full (rest from reference TRBV3-1 and TRBJ2-2): DTAVSQTPKYLVTQMGNDKSIKCEQNLGHDTMYWYKQDSKKFLKIMFSYNNKELIINETVPNRFSPKSPDKAHLNLHINSLELGDSAVYFCASSRRLTLTGELFFGEGSRLTVL.

As to this clonotype: Just one base apart from a much larger clone, this may be a read error. The chain couples TRBV10-3 to TRBJ2-7; 9 nucleotides align to TRBD2. This CDR3 region has 15 residues. Trimming took 3 bases from V and 3 from J; bases not matched to a gene: 6. CDR1 is ENHRY and CDR2 is SYGVKD in the germline V gene. The CDR3 nucleotides read TGTGCCATCAGTGAAGTAGCGGGAGAAGGCTACGAGCAGTACTTC. It encodes CAISEVAGEGYEQYF.

This clonotype has a count of ten or more. The V call is TRBV20-1, the J call TRBJ2-7; TRBD2 agrees at 12 bases. The CDR3 runs to 16 residues. Germline assignment: CDR1 DFQATT and CDR2 SNEGSKA (reference sequence). Germline trimming cut 1 base from V and 0 bases from J; bases unmatched to any gene: 4. The CDR3 DNA reads as TGCAGTGCTAGAGGAGGACTAGCGGGAACCTCCTACGAGCAGTACTTC. It codes for CSARGGLAGTSYEQYF.

In this sample, this clonotype turned up many times. J is TRBJ2-1 and V is TRBV2, with 9 nucleotides matching TRBD2. The J segment lost 1 base and the V segment lost 4 bases, leaving 2 bases of the junction unmatched. Germline loops: CDR1 SNHLY, CDR2 FYNNEI. This CDR3 is 15 amino acids long. CDR3 protein: CASSVLAGSYNEQFF. The CDR3 DNA sequence: TGTGCCAGCAGTGTTCTAGCGGGATCCTACAATGAGCAGTTCTTC. Combining the CDR3 with reference TRBV2 and TRBJ2-1 gives the whole variable domain EPEVTQTPSHQVTQMGQEVILRCVPISNHLYFYWYRQILGQKVEFLVSFYNNEISEKSEIFDDQFSVERPDGSNFTLKIRSTKLEDSAMYFCASSVLAGSYNEQFFGPGTRLTVL.

This clonotype was detected only once. A single base separates this from a much larger clone, so it may be a read error. The chain carries TRBV20-1 and TRBJ1-6; 7 nucleotides agree with TRBD1. CDR3 length: 16 residues. After removal of 0 bases from V and 8 bases from J, the junction contained 10 bases not matched to a gene. The V gene's germline CDR1 is DFQATT and CDR2 SNEGSKA (reference sequence). This chain's CDR3 is CSAREGQSFYDSPLHF. The CDR3 DNA follows: TGCAGTGCTAGAGAGGGACAGTCATTTTATGATTCACCCCTCCACTTT.

This clonotype was observed many times. CDR3 protein: CASSAHPGETQYF. CDR3 bases: TGTGCCAGCAGTGCTCACCCGGGAGAGACCCAGTACTTC. This chain connects TRBV6-1 to TRBJ2-5; D uncertain. Germline CDR1 MNHNS, CDR2 SASEGT. The V gene lost 4 bases and the J gene lost 4 bases, with 10 bases spanning the gap. The length of the CDR3 is 13 residues.

This clonotype was counted a few times. The chain carries TRBV25-1 and TRBJ2-7; perhaps TRBD2 as D (6 bases). With 6 bases removed from V and 3 bases from J, the gap between germline ends came to 21 bases. Germline CDR1 and CDR2: MGHDK and SYGVNS. The CDR3 consists of 16 residues. This chain's CDR3 is CASSPSFEGGGYEQYF. In nucleotides, the CDR3 is TGTGCCAGCAGCCCATCCTTTGAGGGAGGAGGCTACGAGCAGTACTTC.

This clonotype has ten or more counts. CDR3 DNA: TGTGCCAGCAGCCAGTCCGTAATAGCGGGTAGCACAGATACGCAGTATTTT. It encodes CASSQSVIAGSTDTQYF. The chain combines TRBV14 with TRBJ2-3; TRBD2 agrees at 7 bases. The CDR3 length is 17 residues. Trimming at V came to 3 bases and at J to 0 bases, leaving 9 bases not matched to a gene. From germline, CDR1 is SGHDN and CDR2 FVKESK.

In this sample, this clonotype turned up a few times. The V gene is TRBV6-1, the J gene TRBJ2-7; weak D call: TRBD1 (6 bases). CDR1 is MNHNS, CDR2 SASEGT, per germline. Trimming took off 6 bases at V and 1 base at J, with 13 bases between the two ends. The CDR3 is 14 residues long. The CDR3 here is CASSPYRESYEQYF. CDR3 nucleotides: TGTGCCAGCAGCCCCTACAGGGAATCCTACGAGCAGTACTTC.

This clonotype was recorded many times. The chain employs TRBV20-1 and TRBJ2-3, with a possible D match to TRBD2 (6 bases). V was pared by 1 base and J by 0 bases, with 14 bases between. CDR3 size: 16 residues. CDR1 is DFQATT and CDR2 is SNEGSKA in the germline V gene (reference sequence). The CDR3 DNA reads TGCAGTGCTAGAGTGATAGGGCGGGGTAGCACAGATACGCAGTATTTT. This encodes CSARVIGRGSTDTQYF.

The table lists this clonotype with many counts. V gene TRBV11-1 combines with J gene TRBJ2-7; the D gene is possibly TRBD2 (5 bases). In germline, CDR1 is SGHAT, CDR2 FQDESV (reference sequence). Trimming cost V 2 bases and J 1 base, with 12 bases left between them. CDR3 length: 15 amino acids. CDR3 nucleotides: TGTGCCAGCAGCTTAAATTGGGAGAGTTCCTACGAGCAGTACTTC. Its protein is CASSLNWESSYEQYF.

The chain carries TRBV3-1 and TRBJ2-1; D is uncertain. The ends were cut back, 1 base at V and 8 bases at J, with 12 bases in the middle. The CDR3 is 14 amino acids. Germline loops: CDR1 LGHDT, CDR2 YNNKEL (reference sequence). DNA of the CDR3: TGTGCCAGCAGCCAAGCAACTCTTGGGGATGAGCAGTTCTTC. This translates into CASSQATLGDEQFF.

This clonotype was counted at least ten times. The chain combines TRBV3-1 with TRBJ2-3; TRBD2 aligns across 12 bases. The trim removed 4 bases at V and 3 bases at J, leaving 8 bases unmatched. The CDR3 totals 17 residues. CDR1 is LGHDT, CDR2 YNNKEL, per germline (reference sequence). The CDR3 sequence: CASSRATSGRGTDTQYF. CDR3 DNA sequence: TGTGCCAGCAGCCGAGCGACTAGCGGGAGAGGAACAGATACGCAGTATTTT.

In its sample, this clonotype was seen a few times. V gene TRBV12-5 combines with J gene TRBJ1-5; D gene unclear. Between the trimmed V and J ends, which lost 6 bases and 1 base, there was a span of 7 bases. The CDR3 is 13 amino acids. Germline V gene data show CDR1 as LGHNT and CDR2 as FRNRAP. The CDR3, as DNA: TGTGCTAGTGGAGCAGACAGCAATCAGCCCCAGCATTTT. Its protein is CASGADSNQPQHF.

This clonotype was found many times. The chain joins TRBV7-8 to TRBJ2-7, with D perhaps matching TRBD1 (6 bases). Trimming removed 2 bases at V and 4 bases at J, with 12 bases between. CDR1 is SGHVS, CDR2 FQNEAQ, per germline. The CDR3 sequence is 14 residues long. Written as DNA, the CDR3 is TGTGCCAGCAGCTTAAGAGGACAGCTATACGAGCAGTACTTC. This encodes CASSLRGQLYEQYF.

Many counts were recorded for this clonotype. This chain links TRBV3-1 with TRBJ2-7; D gene uncertain. This CDR3 is 14 amino acids long. Trimming cost V 1 base and J 0 bases, with 7 bases left between them. Germline assignment: CDR1 LGHDT and CDR2 YNNKEL (reference sequence). In DNA, the CDR3 is TGTGCCAGCAGCCAAGTAAGAAGCTCCTACGAGCAGTACTTC. It specifies CASSQVRSSYEQYF.

Here the CDR3 DNA reads TGTGCCAGTATGGGTTTGTGGCGGGATGGAAAGTACGAGCAGTACTTC. Amino acid sequence: CASMGLWRDGKYEQYF. This chain links TRBV19 with TRBJ2-7, with D possibly TRBD2 on 6 matching bases. The CDR3 loop spans 16 amino acids. Trimming cost V 7 bases and J 4 bases, with 23 bases left between them. CDR1 and CDR2 from the germline V gene are LNHDA and SQIVND (reference sequence).

This clonotype was recorded many times. The chain joins TRBV20-1 to TRBJ1-4; D not resolved. Germline V gene data show CDR1 as DFQATT and CDR2 as SNEGSKA (reference sequence). Trimming cost V 8 bases and J 5 bases, with 15 bases left between them. The CDR3 covers 13 residues. CDR3 protein: CSIFESINEKLFF. In nucleotides, the CDR3 is TGCAGTATCTTTGAGAGTATCAATGAAAAACTGTTTTTT.